This T cell receptor beta chain was recorded in a study of CD8 T cells in ankylosing spondylitis. Points from the study as a whole: Roughly eight highly homologous variants made up a TCR beta motif that seemed to typify ankylosing spondylitis blood.

TCRdb redid the calling of the 5' RACE reads with MiXCR, one entry per CDR3 protein. The repertoire has around 890,000 distinct CDR3 sequences, approximately 12% of them found once; the top ten carry about 0.5%. CDR3 length: 14 residues. The V gene's germline CDR1 is KGHSH and CDR2 LQKENI. Trimming cost V 2 bases and J 7 bases, with 9 bases left between them. This clonotype was seen a handful of times. The antigen is not known. The source is a male donor with ankylosing spondylitis. Sequencing used blood, either unsorted or a sorted T cell fraction (not recorded which). The rearrangement links TRBV18 to TRBJ1-6; D not certain. CDR3 sequence (DNA): TGTGCCAGCTCACCAGGGAAAGGAAATTCACCCCTCCACTTT. It encodes CASSPGKGNSPLHF. The variable domain in full, completed from reference TRBV18 and TRBJ1-6, reads NAGVMQNPRHLVRRRGQEARLRCSPMKGHSHVYWYRQLPEEGLKFMVYLQKENIIDESGMPKERFSAEFPKEGPSILRIQQVVRGDSAAYFCASSPGKGNSPLHFGNGTRLTVT.